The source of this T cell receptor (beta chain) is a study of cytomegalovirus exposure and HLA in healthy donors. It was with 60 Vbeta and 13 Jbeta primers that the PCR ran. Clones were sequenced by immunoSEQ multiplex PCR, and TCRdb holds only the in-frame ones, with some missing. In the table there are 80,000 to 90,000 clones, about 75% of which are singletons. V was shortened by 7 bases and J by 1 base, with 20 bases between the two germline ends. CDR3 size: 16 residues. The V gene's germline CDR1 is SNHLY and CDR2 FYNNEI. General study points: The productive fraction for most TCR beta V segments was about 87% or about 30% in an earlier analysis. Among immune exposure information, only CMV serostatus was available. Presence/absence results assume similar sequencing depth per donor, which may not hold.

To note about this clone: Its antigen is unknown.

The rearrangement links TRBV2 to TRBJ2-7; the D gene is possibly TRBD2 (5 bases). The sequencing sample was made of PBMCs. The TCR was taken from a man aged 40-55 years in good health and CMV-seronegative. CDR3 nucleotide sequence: TGTGCCAGCACACACTCCGGGGTGGCGTTATCCTACGAGCAGTACTTC. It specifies CASTHSGVALSYEQYF.